This TCR beta chain was captured by sequencing in a study of shared T cell receptors in the human thymus. This CDR3 has 18 residues. The assay was immunoSEQ multiplex PCR, and TCRdb's table has in-frame clones only and misses some. This table holds 600,000 to 900,000 clones, 80% to 90% found once. These same data were also listed under a study on human thymus T cells.

Sequenced input: thymocytes. This receptor was obtained from a girl under three years old with a congenital heart defect. The chain has TRBV21-1 and TRBJ2-5; the D call TRBD2 from the table was never checked on the DNA. TRBV21-1 is listed as a pseudogene. The CDR3 reads CASSKVRRLAPKGETQYF. The CDR3 bases are TGTGCCAGCAGCAAAGTCCGCCGACTAGCTCCTAAGGGGGAGACCCAGTACTTC.